These 13 T cell receptor beta chains share one sample of origin, sequenced in a study of shared clonotypes between healthy human individuals. Profiled with immunoSEQ multiplex PCR; TCRdb holds only in-frame clones, not every one. Of over 2 million clones listed, about 94% are singletons. Naive CD8 cells, CD45RO-negative and positively selected for CCR7, excluded terminally differentiated effector memory CD45RA+ cells. Specimen: naive CD8+ T cells sorted from blood. These receptors all stem from a man aged 18-30 years in good health.

The chain carries TRBV29-1 and TRBJ1-2; 8 bases fit TRBD1. The CDR3 sequence is 14 residues long. Germline V gene lookup returns CDR1 SQVTM and CDR2 ANQGSEA. The ends lost 3 bases at V and 3 bases at J; junction bases unmatched: 6. As DNA, the CDR3 is TGCAGCGTTGAGAGGGCAGGGGGCGACTATGGCTACACCTTC. As protein: CSVERAGGDYGYTF.

This chain links TRBV4-1 with TRBJ2-7; D not resolved. CDR1 and CDR2 from the germline V gene are MGHRA and YSYEKL. Trimming shortened V by 1 base and J by 4 bases, and 14 bases separated the two germline ends. CDR3 length equals 15 residues. The CDR3 DNA follows: TGCGCCAGCAGCCAAGGGGCTCCGCTTTTGTACGAGCAGTACTTC. This sequence encodes CASSQGAPLLYEQYF.

The V gene is TRBV5-4, the J gene TRBJ2-7, with a possible D match to TRBD2 (5 bases). The CDR3 is 14 amino acids. The V and J ends lost 3 bases and 4 bases respectively, with 14 bases between them. Germline V gene data show CDR1 as SGHNT and CDR2 as YYREEE (reference sequence). Here the CDR3 reads CASSSAGTDYEQYF. In DNA form, the CDR3 reads TGTGCCAGCAGCTCGGCGGGTACGGATTACGAGCAGTACTTC.

This clone was seen just once. The rearrangement uses TRBV5-1 and TRBJ2-4; no definite D call. Trimming took off 2 bases at V and 8 bases at J, with 14 bases between the two ends. The CDR3 consists of 14 residues. Germline CDR1 SGHRS, CDR2 YFSETQ. In DNA, the CDR3 is TGCGCCAGCAGCTTCAGGACCGCCTCGGACATTCAGTACTTC. Protein: CASSFRTASDIQYF.

The chain has TRBV6-5 and TRBJ2-7; D is possibly TRBD1 (5 bases). The CDR3 spans 12 residues. CDR1 and CDR2 (germline): MNHEY, SVGAGI. V was cut by 10 bases and J by 3 bases, with 13 bases left in between. CDR3 protein: CATRSDSYEQYF. The CDR3 DNA is TGTGCCACCCGCTCTGACAGCTACGAGCAGTACTTC.

This chain uses TRBV5-4 with TRBJ2-1; D may match TRBD1 or TRBD2 (5 bases each). The germline V and J ends were trimmed by 4 bases and 8 bases, with 22 bases remaining between them. Looked up from germline, CDR1 is SGHNT and CDR2 is YYREEE (reference sequence). CDR3 length: 16 residues. The CDR3 DNA reads as TGTGCCAGCAGCCAAACGGGACCTCGTCTCGTGGATGAGCAGTTCTTC. Its translation: CASSQTGPRLVDEQFF.

The chain carries TRBV5-6 and TRBJ1-2, with D possibly TRBD1 on 6 matching bases. Germline V gene sequence: CDR1 SGHDT, CDR2 YYEEEE. V lost 4 bases, J lost 1 base, and 17 bases lay in between. The CDR3 loop spans 16 amino acids. In DNA, the CDR3 is TGTGCCAGCAGCCCCAAACAGGGTTTGGGTAACTATGGCTACACCTTC. This translates into CASSPKQGLGNYGYTF.

This chain connects TRBV27 to TRBJ2-2; 8 bases line up with TRBD2. CDR3 length equals 16 residues. CDR1 is MNHEY, CDR2 SMNVEV, per germline (reference sequence). The J segment lost 5 bases and the V segment lost 2 bases, leaving 7 bases of the junction unmatched. CDR3 protein: CASSLQPSGGTGELFF. CDR3 DNA: TGTGCCAGCAGTTTACAGCCGAGCGGGGGTACCGGGGAGCTGTTTTTT.

This clone was picked up one time. This sequence joins TRBV7-6 and TRBJ2-2; TRBD1 aligns across 8 bases. The CDR3 sequence is 14 residues long. CDR1 and CDR2 from the germline V gene are SGHVS and FNYEAQ. The V gene end was trimmed by 1 base and the J gene end by 5 bases; junction bases not matched to a gene: 0. In DNA, the CDR3 is TGTGCCAGCAGCTTAGGGACAGGGACCGGGGAGCTGTTTTTT. It is translated as CASSLGTGTGELFF.

This clone came up once. The J gene is TRBJ2-3, the V gene TRBV14; TRBD1 matches at 7 bases. Germline V gives CDR1 SGHDN, CDR2 FVKESK. The length of the CDR3 is 16 residues. J was trimmed by 5 bases and V by 1 base; bases with no gene match: 9. CDR3 DNA: TGTGCCAGCAGCCAAGGGGCGGTCTCAGGGGGAGATACGCAGTATTTT. It encodes CASSQGAVSGGDTQYF.

The chain joins TRBV27 to TRBJ2-5, with 10 nucleotides matching TRBD1. The CDR3 is 16 residues long. CDR1 is MNHEY, CDR2 SMNVEV, per germline (reference sequence). V trimming: 7 bases; J trimming: 7 bases; junction bases outside the gene matches: 15. CDR3 residues: CASKNLGQGPHGTQYF. The CDR3 bases are TGTGCCAGCAAAAACCTGGGACAGGGGCCGCACGGGACCCAGTACTTC.

On this clone itself: Other nucleotide sequences from this sample produce the same CDR3. This chain uses TRBV6-5 with TRBJ2-3, with TRBD2 identical over 11 bases. This CDR3 contains 15 residues. V was clipped by 6 bases and J by 1 base; unmatched bases: 3. CDR1 MNHEY and CDR2 SVGAGI come from the germline V gene. The CDR3 here is CASRPLAGGTDTQYF. Written as DNA, the CDR3 is TGTGCCAGCAGGCCACTAGCGGGAGGCACAGATACGCAGTATTTT.

The V and J genes are TRBV11-2 and TRBJ1-4, with 7 bases fitting TRBD1. This CDR3 has 16 amino acids. V gave up 5 bases and J gave up 1 base; unmatched junction bases: 7. Germline assignment: CDR1 SGHAT and CDR2 FQNNGV. DNA of the CDR3: TGTGCCAGCAGCGGACAGGATTGGGGAACTAATGAAAAACTGTTTTTT. Amino acids: CASSGQDWGTNEKLFF. Combining the CDR3 with reference TRBV11-2 and TRBJ1-4 gives the whole variable domain EAGVAQSPRYKIIEKRQSVAFWCNPISGHATLYWYQQILGQGPKLLIQFQNNGVVDDSQLPKDRFSAERLKGVDSTLKIQPAKLEDSAVYLCASSGQDWGTNEKLFFGSGTQLSVL.